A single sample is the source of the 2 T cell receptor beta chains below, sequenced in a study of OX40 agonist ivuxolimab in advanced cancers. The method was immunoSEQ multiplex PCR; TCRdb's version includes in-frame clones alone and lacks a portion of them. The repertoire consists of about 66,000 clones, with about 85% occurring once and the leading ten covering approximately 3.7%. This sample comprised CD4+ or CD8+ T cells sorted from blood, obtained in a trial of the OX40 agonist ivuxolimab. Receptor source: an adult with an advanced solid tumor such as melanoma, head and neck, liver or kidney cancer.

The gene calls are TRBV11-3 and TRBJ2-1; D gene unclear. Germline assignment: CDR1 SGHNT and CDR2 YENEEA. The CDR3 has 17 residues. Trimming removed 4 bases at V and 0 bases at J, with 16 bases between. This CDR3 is CASSSTLDASSYNEQFF. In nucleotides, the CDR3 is TGTGCCAGCAGCTCAACCCTCGACGCGAGCTCCTACAATGAGCAGTTCTTC.

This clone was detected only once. The CDR3 DNA is TGTGCCAGCCAGCCGGGACAGGGAAATTCCGGGGAGCTGTTTTTT. Protein sequence: CASQPGQGNSGELFF. The V gene is TRBV2, the J gene TRBJ2-2, with 9 positions matching TRBD1. The germline V gene has CDR1 SNHLY and CDR2 FYNNEI. This CDR3 has 15 residues. V lost 8 bases and J lost 6; bases outside the gene matches: 10.